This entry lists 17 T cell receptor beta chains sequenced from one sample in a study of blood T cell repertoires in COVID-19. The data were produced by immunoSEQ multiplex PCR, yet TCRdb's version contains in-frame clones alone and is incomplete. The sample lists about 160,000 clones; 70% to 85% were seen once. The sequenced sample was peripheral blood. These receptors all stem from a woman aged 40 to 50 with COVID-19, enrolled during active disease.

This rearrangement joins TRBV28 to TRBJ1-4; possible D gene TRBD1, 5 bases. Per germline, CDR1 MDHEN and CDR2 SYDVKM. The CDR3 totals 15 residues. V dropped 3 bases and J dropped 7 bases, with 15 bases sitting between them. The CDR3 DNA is TGTGCCAGCAGTTTCTATAGGGGACTGTTTGAAAAACTGTTTTTT. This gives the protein CASSFYRGLFEKLFF.

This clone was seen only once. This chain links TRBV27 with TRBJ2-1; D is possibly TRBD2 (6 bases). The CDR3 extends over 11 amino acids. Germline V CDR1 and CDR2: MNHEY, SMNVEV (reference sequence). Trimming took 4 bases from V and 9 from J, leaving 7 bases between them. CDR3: CASSWGVEQFF. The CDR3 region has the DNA TGTGCCAGCAGTTGGGGGGTTGAGCAGTTCTTC.

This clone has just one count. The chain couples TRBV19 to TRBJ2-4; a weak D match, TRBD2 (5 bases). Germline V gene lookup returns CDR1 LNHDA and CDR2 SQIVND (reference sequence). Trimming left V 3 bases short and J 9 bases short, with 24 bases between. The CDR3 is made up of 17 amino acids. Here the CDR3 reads CASSISTASRGSGIQYF. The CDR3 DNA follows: TGTGCCAGTAGTATTTCTACGGCGTCCCGGGGTTCTGGCATTCAGTACTTC.

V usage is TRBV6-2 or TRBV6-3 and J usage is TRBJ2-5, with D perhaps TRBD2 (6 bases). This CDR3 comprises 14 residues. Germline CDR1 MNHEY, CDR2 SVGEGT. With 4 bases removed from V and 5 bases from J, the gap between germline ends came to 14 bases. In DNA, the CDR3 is TGTGCCAGCAGTTTGGCTGGAGGGCGGGAGACCCAGTACTTC. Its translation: CASSLAGGRETQYF.

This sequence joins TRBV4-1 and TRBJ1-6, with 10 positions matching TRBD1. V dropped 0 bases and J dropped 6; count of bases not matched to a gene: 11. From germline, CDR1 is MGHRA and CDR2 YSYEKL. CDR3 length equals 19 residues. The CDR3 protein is CASSQDRGFRDRGNSPLHF. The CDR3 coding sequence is TGCGCCAGCAGCCAAGATCGGGGTTTCCGGGACAGGGGTAATTCACCCCTCCACTTT.

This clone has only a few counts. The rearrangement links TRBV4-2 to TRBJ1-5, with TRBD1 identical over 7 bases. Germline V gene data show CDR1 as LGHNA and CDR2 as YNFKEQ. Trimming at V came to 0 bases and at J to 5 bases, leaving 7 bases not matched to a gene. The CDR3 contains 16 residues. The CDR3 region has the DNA TGTGCCAGCAGCCAAGAGAGGGGGCTTAGAGATCAGCCCCAGCATTTT. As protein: CASSQERGLRDQPQHF.

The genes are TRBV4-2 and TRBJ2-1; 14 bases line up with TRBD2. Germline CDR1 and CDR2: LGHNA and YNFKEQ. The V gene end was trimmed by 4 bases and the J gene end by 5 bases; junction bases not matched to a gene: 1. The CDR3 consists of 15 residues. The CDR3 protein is CASSRGLAGDNEQFF. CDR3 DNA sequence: TGTGCCAGCAGCCGGGGACTAGCGGGGGACAATGAGCAGTTCTTC.

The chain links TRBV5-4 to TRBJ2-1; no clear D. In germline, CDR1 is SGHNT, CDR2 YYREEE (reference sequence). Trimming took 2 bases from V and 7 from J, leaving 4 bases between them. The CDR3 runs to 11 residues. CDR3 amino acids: CASSFSNEQFF. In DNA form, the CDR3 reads TGTGCCAGCAGCTTCTCGAATGAGCAGTTCTTC.

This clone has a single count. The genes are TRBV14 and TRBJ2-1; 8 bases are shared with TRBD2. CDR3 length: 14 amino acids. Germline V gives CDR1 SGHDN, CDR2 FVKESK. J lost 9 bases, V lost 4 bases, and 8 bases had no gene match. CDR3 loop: CASSRAGGRAEQFF. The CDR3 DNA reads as TGTGCCAGCAGCCGGGCGGGAGGACGGGCTGAGCAGTTCTTC.

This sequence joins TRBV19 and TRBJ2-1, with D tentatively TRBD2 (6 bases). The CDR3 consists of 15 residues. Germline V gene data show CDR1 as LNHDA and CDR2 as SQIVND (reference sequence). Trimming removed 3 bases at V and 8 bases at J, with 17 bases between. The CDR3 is CASSISGGGNDEQFF. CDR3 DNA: TGTGCCAGTAGTATCTCTGGTGGCGGGAATGATGAGCAGTTCTTC. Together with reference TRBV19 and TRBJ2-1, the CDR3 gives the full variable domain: DGGITQSPKYLFRKEGQNVTLSCEQNLNHDAMYWYRQDPGQGLRLIYYSQIVNDFQKGDIAEGYSVSREKKESFPLTVTSAQKNPTAFYLCASSISGGGNDEQFFGPGTRLTVL.

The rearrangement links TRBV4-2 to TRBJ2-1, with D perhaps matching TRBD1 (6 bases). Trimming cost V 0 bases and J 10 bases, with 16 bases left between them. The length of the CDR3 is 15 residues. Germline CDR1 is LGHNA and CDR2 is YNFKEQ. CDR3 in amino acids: CASSQEGAAELEQFF. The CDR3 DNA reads TGTGCCAGCAGCCAAGAGGGGGCCGCGGAACTAGAGCAGTTCTTC.

CDR3 amino acids: CATTRDTDNSPLHF. The CDR3 bases are TGTGCCACCACACGGGACACCGATAATTCACCCCTCCACTTT. This chain links TRBV6-5 with TRBJ1-6, with a weak D call TRBD1 (6 bases). The germline gives CDR1 MNHEY, CDR2 SVGAGI. Between the trimmed V and J ends, which lost 10 bases and 5 bases, there was a span of 15 bases. The CDR3 runs 14 residues.

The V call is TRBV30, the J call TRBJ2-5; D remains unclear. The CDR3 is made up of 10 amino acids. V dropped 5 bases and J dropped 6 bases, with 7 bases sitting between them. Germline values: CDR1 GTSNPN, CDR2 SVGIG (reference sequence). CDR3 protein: CAWGLKTQYF. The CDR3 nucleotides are TGTGCCTGGGGCCTAAAGACCCAGTACTTC.

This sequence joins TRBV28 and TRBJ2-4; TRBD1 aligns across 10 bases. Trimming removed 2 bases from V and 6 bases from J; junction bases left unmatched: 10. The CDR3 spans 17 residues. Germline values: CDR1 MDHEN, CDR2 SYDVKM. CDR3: CASSLPPGQGKRNIQYF. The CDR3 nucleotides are TGTGCCAGCAGTTTACCTCCGGGACAGGGGAAGCGAAACATTCAGTACTTC.

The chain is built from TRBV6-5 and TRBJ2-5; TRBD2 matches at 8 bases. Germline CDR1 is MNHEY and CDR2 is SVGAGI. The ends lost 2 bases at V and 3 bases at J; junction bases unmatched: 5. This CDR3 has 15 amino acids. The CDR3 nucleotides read TGTGCCAGCAGTTACGTATCAGCGGGAGAAGAGACCCAGTACTTC. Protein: CASSYVSAGEETQYF.

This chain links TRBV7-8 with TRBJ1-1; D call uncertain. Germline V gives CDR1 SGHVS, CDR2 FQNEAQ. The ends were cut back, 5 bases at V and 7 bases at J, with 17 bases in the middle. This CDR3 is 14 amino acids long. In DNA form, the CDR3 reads TGTGCCAGCAGCCCAGGTGAGCTAAGCGGTGAAGCTTTCTTT. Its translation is CASSPGELSGEAFF.

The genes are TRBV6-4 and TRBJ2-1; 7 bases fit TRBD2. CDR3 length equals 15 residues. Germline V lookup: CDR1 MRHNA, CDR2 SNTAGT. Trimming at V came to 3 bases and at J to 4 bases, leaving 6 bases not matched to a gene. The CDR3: CASSDRGEPYNEQFF. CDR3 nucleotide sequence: TGTGCCAGCAGTGATCGGGGGGAGCCGTACAATGAGCAGTTCTTC.